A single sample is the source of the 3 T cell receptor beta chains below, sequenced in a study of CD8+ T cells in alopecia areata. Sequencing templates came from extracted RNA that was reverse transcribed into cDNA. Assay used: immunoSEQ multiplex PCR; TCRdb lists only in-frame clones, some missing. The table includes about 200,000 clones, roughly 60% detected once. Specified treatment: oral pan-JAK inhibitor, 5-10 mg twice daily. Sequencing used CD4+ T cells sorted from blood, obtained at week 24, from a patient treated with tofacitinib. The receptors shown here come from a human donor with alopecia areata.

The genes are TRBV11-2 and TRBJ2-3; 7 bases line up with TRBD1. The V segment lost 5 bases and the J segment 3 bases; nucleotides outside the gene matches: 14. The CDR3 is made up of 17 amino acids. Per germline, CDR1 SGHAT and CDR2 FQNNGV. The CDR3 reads CASSRPHRTGRTDTQYF. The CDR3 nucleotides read TGTGCCAGCAGCAGGCCCCATCGGACAGGACGGACAGATACGCAGTATTTT.

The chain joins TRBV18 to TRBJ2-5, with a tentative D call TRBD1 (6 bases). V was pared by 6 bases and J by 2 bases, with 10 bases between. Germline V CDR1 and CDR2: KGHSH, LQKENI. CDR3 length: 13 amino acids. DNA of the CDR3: TGTGCCAGCTCCCGACAGGAGCAAGAGACCCAGTACTTC. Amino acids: CASSRQEQETQYF.

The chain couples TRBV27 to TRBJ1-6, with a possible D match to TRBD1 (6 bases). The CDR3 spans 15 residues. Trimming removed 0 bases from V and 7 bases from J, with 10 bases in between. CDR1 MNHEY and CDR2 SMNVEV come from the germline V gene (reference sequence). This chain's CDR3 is CASSLSLGGNSPLHF. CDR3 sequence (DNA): TGTGCCAGCAGTTTATCGCTGGGGGGCAATTCACCCCTCCACTTT.